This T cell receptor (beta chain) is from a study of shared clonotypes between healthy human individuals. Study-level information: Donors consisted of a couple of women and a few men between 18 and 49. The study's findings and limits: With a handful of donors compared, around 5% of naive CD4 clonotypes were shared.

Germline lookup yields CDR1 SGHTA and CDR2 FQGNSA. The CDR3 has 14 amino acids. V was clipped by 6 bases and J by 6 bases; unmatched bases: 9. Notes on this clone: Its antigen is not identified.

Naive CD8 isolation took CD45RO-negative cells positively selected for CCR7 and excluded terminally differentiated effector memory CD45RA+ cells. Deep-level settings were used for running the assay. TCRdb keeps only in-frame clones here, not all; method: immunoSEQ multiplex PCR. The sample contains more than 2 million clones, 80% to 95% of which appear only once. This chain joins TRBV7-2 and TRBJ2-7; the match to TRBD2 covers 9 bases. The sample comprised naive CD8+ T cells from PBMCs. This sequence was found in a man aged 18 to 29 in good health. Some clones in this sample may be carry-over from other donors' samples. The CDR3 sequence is CASSPGVAGAEQYF. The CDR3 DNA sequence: TGTGCCAGCAGTCCGGGGGTAGCGGGAGCCGAGCAGTACTTC.